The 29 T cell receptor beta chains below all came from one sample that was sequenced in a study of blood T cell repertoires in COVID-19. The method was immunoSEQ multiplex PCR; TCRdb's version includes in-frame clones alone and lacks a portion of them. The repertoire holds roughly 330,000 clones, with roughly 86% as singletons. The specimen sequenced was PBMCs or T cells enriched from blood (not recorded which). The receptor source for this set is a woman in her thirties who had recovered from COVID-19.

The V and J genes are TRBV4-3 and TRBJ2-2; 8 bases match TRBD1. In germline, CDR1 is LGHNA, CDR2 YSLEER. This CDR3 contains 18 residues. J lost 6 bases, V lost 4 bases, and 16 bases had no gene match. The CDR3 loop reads CASSRSMTGEWGPGELFF. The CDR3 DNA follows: TGCGCCAGCAGCCGATCGATGACAGGGGAATGGGGGCCCGGGGAGCTGTTTTTT.

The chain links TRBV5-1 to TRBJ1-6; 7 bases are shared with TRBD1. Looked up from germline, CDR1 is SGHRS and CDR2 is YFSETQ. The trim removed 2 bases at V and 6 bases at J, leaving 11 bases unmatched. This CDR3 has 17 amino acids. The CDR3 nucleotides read TGCGCCAGCAGCTTTTACCCGGGACAGCTGGGTAATTCACCCCTCCACTTT. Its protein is CASSFYPGQLGNSPLHF.

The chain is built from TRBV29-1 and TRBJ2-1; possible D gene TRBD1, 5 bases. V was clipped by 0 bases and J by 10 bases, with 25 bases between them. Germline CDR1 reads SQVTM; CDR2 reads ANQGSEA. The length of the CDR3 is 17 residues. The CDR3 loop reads CSVEDFLWASQAGEQFF. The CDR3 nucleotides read TGCAGCGTTGAAGATTTCCTCTGGGCATCTCAAGCAGGGGAGCAGTTCTTC.

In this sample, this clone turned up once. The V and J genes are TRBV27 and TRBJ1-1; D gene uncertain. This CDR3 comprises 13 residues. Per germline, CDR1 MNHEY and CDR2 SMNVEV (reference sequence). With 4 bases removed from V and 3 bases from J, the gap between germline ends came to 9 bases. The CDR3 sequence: CASSSYSYTEAFF. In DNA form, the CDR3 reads TGTGCCAGCAGTTCTTACAGCTACACTGAAGCTTTCTTT.

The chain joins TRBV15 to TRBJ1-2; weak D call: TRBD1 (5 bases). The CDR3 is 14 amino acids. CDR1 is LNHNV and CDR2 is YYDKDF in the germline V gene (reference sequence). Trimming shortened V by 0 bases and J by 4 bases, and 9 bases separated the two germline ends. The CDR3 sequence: CATSREVGPYGYTF. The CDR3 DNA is TGTGCCACCAGCAGAGAGGTGGGGCCCTATGGCTACACCTTC.

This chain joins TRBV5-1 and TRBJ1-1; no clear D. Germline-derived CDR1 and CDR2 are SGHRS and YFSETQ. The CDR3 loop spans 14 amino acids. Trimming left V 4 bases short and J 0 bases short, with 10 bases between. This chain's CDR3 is CASSQDWMNTEAFF. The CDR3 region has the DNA TGCGCCAGCAGCCAGGACTGGATGAACACTGAAGCTTTCTTT.

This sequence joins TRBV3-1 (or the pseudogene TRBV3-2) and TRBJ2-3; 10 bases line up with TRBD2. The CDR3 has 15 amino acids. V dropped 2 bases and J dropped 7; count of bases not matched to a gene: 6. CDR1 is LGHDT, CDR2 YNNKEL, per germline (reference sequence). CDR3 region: CASSQSGGAGHTQYF. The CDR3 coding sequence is TGTGCCAGCAGCCAAAGCGGGGGGGCGGGTCATACGCAGTATTTT.

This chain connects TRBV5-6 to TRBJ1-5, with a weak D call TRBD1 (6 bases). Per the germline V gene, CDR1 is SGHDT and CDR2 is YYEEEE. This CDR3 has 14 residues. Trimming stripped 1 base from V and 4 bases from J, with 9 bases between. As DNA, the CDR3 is TGTGCCAGCAGCTTGAGCCAGGGGAATCAGCCCCAGCATTTT. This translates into CASSLSQGNQPQHF.

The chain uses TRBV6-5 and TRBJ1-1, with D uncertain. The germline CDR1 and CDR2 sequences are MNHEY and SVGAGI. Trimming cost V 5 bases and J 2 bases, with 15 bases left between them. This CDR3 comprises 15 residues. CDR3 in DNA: TGTGCCAGCAGTCGAATGGGCCAGAGAAACACTGAAGCTTTCTTT. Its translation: CASSRMGQRNTEAFF.

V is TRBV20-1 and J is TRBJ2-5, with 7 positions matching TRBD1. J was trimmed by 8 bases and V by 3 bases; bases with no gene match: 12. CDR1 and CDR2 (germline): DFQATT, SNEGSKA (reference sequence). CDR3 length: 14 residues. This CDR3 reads CSASKTGEPVTQYF. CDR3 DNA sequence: TGCAGTGCTAGTAAAACAGGGGAACCGGTCACCCAGTACTTC.

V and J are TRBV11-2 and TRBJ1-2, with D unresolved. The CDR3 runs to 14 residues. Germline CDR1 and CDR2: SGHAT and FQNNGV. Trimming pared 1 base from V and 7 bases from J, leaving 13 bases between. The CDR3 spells CASSLGGGQSGYTF. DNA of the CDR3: TGTGCCAGCAGCTTAGGTGGAGGGCAGAGTGGCTACACCTTC.

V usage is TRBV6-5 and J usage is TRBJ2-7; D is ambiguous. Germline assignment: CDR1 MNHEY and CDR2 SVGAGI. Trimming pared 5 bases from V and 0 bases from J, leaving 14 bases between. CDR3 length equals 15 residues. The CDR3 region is CASSHLDSSSYEQYF. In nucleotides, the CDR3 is TGTGCCAGCAGTCACCTCGACTCGAGCTCCTACGAGCAGTACTTC.

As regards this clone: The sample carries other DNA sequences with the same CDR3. The CDR3 reads CASSVSGGPSYNEQFF. The DNA for the CDR3 is TGTGCCAGCAGCGTCAGCGGGGGCCCCTCCTACAATGAGCAGTTCTTC. The chain employs TRBV9 and TRBJ2-1; TRBD2 matches at 8 bases. Per the germline V gene, CDR1 is SGDLS and CDR2 is YYNGEE. This CDR3 comprises 16 residues. With 2 bases clipped from V and 0 bases from J, the junction kept 4 bases outside the gene matches.

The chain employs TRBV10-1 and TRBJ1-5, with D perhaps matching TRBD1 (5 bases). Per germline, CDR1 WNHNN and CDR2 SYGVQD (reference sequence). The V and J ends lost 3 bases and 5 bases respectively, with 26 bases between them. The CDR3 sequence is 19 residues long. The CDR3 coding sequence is TGCGCCAGCAGTGAACTCTGGACAACTAATCGCGGATGGGATCAGCCCCAGCATTTT. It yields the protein CASSELWTTNRGWDQPQHF.

Here the CDR3 reads CASSQGHNNEKLFF. The CDR3 DNA sequence: TGTGCCAGCAGCCAAGGGCATAATAATGAAAAACTGTTTTTT. J is TRBJ1-4 and V is TRBV3-1 (or the pseudogene TRBV3-2); D not certain. CDR3 length: 14 residues. The germline V and J ends were trimmed by 1 base and 4 bases, with 7 bases remaining between them. Germline values: CDR1 LGHDT, CDR2 YNNKEL (reference sequence).

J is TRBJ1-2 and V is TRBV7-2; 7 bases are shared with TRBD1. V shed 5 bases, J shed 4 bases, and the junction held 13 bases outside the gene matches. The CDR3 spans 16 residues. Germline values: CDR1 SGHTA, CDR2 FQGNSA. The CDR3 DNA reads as TGTGCCAGCAGCCTCGGAGGGGGCGGTTCGGGCTATGGCTACACCTTC. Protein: CASSLGGGGSGYGYTF. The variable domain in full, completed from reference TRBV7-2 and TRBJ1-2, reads GAGVSQSPSNKVTEKGKDVELRCDPISGHTALYWYRQSLGQGLEFLIYFQGNSAPDKSGLPSDRFSAERTGGSVSTLTIQRTQQEDSAVYLCASSLGGGGSGYGYTFGSGTRLTVV.

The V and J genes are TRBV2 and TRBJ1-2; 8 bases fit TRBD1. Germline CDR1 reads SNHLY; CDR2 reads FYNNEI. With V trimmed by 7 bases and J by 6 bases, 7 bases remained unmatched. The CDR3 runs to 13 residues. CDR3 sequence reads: CASILDRGDGYTF. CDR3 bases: TGTGCCAGCATCCTCGACAGGGGCGATGGCTACACCTTC.

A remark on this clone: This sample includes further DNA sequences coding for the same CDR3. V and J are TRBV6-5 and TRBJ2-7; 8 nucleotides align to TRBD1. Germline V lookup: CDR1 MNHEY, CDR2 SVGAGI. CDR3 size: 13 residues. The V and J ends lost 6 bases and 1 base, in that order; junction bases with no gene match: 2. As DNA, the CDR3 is TGTGCCAGCAGCCGACAGGGGTCCTACGAGCAGTACTTC. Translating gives CASSRQGSYEQYF.

The CDR3 bases are TGTGCCAGTAGTCAGAGCGGGAATGAAAAACTGTTTTTT. Translated, it gives CASSQSGNEKLFF. The gene calls are TRBV19 and TRBJ1-4; the D is unclear. Trimming stripped 5 bases from V and 5 bases from J, with 9 bases between. This CDR3 is 13 amino acids long. Germline V gene data show CDR1 as LNHDA and CDR2 as SQIVND (reference sequence).

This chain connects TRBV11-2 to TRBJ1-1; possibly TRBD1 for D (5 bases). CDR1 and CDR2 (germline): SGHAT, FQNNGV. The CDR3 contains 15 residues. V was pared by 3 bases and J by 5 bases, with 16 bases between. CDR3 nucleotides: TGTGCCAGCAGCTTCGGGGCTCGGGGAGGAACTGAAGCTTTCTTT. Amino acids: CASSFGARGGTEAFF.

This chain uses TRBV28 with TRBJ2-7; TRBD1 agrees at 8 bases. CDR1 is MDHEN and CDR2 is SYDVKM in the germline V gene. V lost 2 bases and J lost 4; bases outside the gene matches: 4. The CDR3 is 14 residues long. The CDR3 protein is CASSLGTGQYEQYF. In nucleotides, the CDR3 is TGTGCCAGCAGTTTAGGGACAGGTCAGTACGAGCAGTACTTC.

In DNA form, the CDR3 reads TGTGCCAGCAGCCAGGAGAGGGCCTACTCTAGCGGGGGGGCTCTAGCCAAAAACATTCAGTACTTC. Encoded protein: CASSQERAYSSGGALAKNIQYF. The gene calls are TRBV4-2 and TRBJ2-4, with TRBD2 matching 12 bases. This CDR3 comprises 22 residues. Germline CDR1 and CDR2: LGHNA and YNFKEQ. After removal of 3 bases from V and 0 bases from J, the junction contained 18 bases not matched to a gene.

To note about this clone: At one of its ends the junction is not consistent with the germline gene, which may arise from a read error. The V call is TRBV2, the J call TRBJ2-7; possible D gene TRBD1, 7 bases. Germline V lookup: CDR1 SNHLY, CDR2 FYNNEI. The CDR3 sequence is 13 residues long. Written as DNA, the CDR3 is TGTGCCAGCAGCGACGGACAGGCTCAGAGGGAGGACTTC. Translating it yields CASSDGQAQREDF.

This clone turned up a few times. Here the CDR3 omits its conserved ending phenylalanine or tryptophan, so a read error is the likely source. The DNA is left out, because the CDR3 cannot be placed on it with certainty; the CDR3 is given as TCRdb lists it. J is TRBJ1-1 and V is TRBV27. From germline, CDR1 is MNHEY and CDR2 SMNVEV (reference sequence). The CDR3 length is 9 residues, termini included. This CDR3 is CASSTKTER.

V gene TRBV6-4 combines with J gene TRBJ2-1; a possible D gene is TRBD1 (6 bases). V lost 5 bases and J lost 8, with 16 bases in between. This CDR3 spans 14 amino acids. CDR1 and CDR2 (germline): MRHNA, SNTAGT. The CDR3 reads CASSLQGQLDEQFF. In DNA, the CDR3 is TGTGCCAGCAGTCTCCAGGGGCAGTTGGATGAGCAGTTCTTC.

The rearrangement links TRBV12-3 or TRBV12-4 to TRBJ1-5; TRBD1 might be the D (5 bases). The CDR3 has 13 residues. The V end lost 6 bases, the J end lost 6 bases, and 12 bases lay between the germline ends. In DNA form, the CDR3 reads TGTGCCAGCAGCGCAGGGTCGCTTCAGCCCCAGCATTTT. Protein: CASSAGSLQPQHF.

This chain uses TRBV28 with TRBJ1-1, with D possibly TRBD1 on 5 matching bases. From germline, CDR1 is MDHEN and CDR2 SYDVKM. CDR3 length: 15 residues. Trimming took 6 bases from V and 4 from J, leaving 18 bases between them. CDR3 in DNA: TGTGCCAGCAGGAGACTCCAGGGAGGCGGCACTGAAGCTTTCTTT. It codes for CASRRLQGGGTEAFF.

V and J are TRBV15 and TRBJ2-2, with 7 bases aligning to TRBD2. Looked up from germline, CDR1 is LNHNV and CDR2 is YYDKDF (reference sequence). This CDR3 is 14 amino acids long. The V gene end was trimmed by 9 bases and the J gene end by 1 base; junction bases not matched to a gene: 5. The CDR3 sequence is CATWDYRNTGELFF. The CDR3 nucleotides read TGTGCCACGTGGGACTACCGGAACACCGGGGAGCTGTTTTTT.

CDR3: CASSLSRRTTNEKLFF. Written as DNA, the CDR3 is TGTGCCAGCAGTTTATCGAGAAGAACTACTAATGAAAAACTGTTTTTT. This chain uses TRBV27 with TRBJ1-4, with D hard to call. Trimming stripped 0 bases from V and 2 bases from J, with 10 bases between. The CDR3 runs to 16 residues. Germline V gene sequence: CDR1 MNHEY, CDR2 SMNVEV (reference sequence). The full variable domain, completed using reference TRBV27 and TRBJ1-4, is EAQVTQNPRYLITVTGKKLTVTCSQNMNHEYMSWYRQDPGLGLRQIYYSMNVEVTDKGDVPEGYKVSRKEKRNFPLILESPSPNQTSLYFCASSLSRRTTNEKLFFGSGTQLSVL.